The 16 T cell receptor beta chains reported below all come from one sample, sequenced in a study of T-cell reconstitution after alpha-beta-depleted transplantation in children. A library of TCRbeta sequences, prepared with unique molecular identifiers, was generated. TCRdb re-called the PCR reads through MiXCR, storing one row per CDR3 protein. Among 330,000 or so distinct CDR3 sequences, about 9.3% were seen once, and the ten largest hold less than 2.5%. The specimen was PBMCs from the stem cell graft donor, collected from the stem cell graft. These receptors all come from a human donor who donated a stem cell graft to a child with acute lymphoblastic leukemia.

This clonotype has a handful of counts. The chain recombines TRBV7-9 with TRBJ1-2; D perhaps matches TRBD1 (5 bases). The CDR3 contains 17 residues. With 5 bases removed from V and 0 bases from J, the gap between germline ends came to 19 bases. CDR1 is SEHNR and CDR2 is FQNEAQ in the germline V gene (reference sequence). The CDR3 loop reads CASSARAGTPANYGYTF. The CDR3 nucleotides are TGTGCCAGCAGCGCCCGGGCCGGGACCCCTGCTAACTATGGCTACACCTTC. The variable domain in full, completed from reference TRBV7-9 and TRBJ1-2, reads DTGVSQNPRHKITKRGQNVTFRCDPISEHNRLYWYRQTLGQGPEFLTYFQNEAQLEKSRLLSDRFSAERPKGSFSTLEIQRTEQGDSAMYLCASSARAGTPANYGYTFGSGTRLTVV.

This clonotype was detected only a few times. The chain combines TRBV7-9 with TRBJ2-1; D is perhaps TRBD2 (6 bases). CDR1 is SEHNR and CDR2 is FQNEAQ in the germline V gene (reference sequence). The CDR3 consists of 15 residues. Trimming removed 10 bases at V and 3 bases at J, with 19 bases between. The CDR3 nucleotides read TGTGCCATTGAGGAGGGCCAGGCGATCTACAATGAGCAGTTCTTC. The encoded protein is CAIEEGQAIYNEQFF.

This clonotype appeared many times. The chain carries TRBV7-9 and TRBJ1-5; 7 positions match TRBD1. Germline V lookup: CDR1 SEHNR, CDR2 FQNEAQ (reference sequence). V shed 6 bases, J shed 2 bases, and the junction held 4 bases outside the gene matches. The CDR3 length is 14 residues. The CDR3 is CASSFGQGNQPQHF. The DNA of the CDR3 is TGTGCCAGCAGTTTTGGACAGGGCAATCAGCCCCAGCATTTT.

The chain uses TRBV4-3 and TRBJ2-3; D ambiguous. Trimming removed 5 bases from V and 0 bases from J, with 9 bases in between. Looked up from germline, CDR1 is LGHNA and CDR2 is YSLEER. This CDR3 has 14 amino acids. CDR3 loop: CASSSKPSTDTQYF. Written as DNA, the CDR3 is TGCGCCAGCAGCTCCAAGCCGAGCACAGATACGCAGTATTTT.

The chain uses TRBV7-9 and TRBJ2-4; 11 positions agree with TRBD1. CDR1 SEHNR and CDR2 FQNEAQ come from the germline V gene (reference sequence). This CDR3 region has 15 residues. Trimming at V came to 5 bases and at J to 7 bases, leaving 7 bases not matched to a gene. The CDR3 sequence: CASSLTRDRGNIQYF. For the CDR3, the DNA is TGTGCCAGCAGCCTCACCCGGGACAGGGGGAACATTCAGTACTTC. Drawing the rest from reference TRBV7-9 and TRBJ2-4, the complete variable domain is DTGVSQNPRHKITKRGQNVTFRCDPISEHNRLYWYRQTLGQGPEFLTYFQNEAQLEKSRLLSDRFSAERPKGSFSTLEIQRTEQGDSAMYLCASSLTRDRGNIQYFGAGTRLSVL.

This chain connects TRBV5-1 to TRBJ2-1; D perhaps matches TRBD1 (5 bases). With 0 bases removed from V and 5 bases from J, the gap between germline ends came to 12 bases. Germline V gene lookup returns CDR1 SGHRS and CDR2 YFSETQ. This CDR3 has 15 amino acids. CDR3 DNA: TGCGCCAGCAGCTTGGATCATGGGGCCAACAATGAGCAGTTCTTC. Its translation: CASSLDHGANNEQFF.

The V call is TRBV29-1, the J call TRBJ2-2; no definite D call. The length of the CDR3 is 11 residues. V was pared by 6 bases and J by 4 bases, with 6 bases between. The V gene's germline CDR1 is SQVTM and CDR2 ANQGSEA. This CDR3 is CSVTITGELFF. Written as DNA, the CDR3 is TGCAGCGTAACGATCACCGGGGAGCTGTTTTTT.

This clonotype turned up a few times. The chain uses TRBV27 and TRBJ1-6; perhaps TRBD1 as D (6 bases). Germline lookup yields CDR1 MNHEY and CDR2 SMNVEV (reference sequence). V was pared by 7 bases and J by 6 bases, with 19 bases between. This CDR3 contains 16 residues. The CDR3 coding sequence is TGTGCCAGCAATTCACTAGCGGGGGCAATTAATTCACCCCTCCACTTT. Translating gives CASNSLAGAINSPLHF.

The rearrangement uses TRBV12-3 or TRBV12-4 and TRBJ2-7, with 7 positions matching TRBD2. CDR3 length: 19 residues. The V gene end was trimmed by 2 bases and the J gene end by 2 bases; junction bases not matched to a gene: 18. The CDR3 reads CASSLTQTWVAGETYEQYF. The CDR3 DNA reads TGTGCCAGCAGTTTAACCCAAACTTGGGTGGCGGGGGAGACCTACGAGCAGTACTTC.

This clonotype was seen more than once but under ten times. This chain connects TRBV7-2 to TRBJ1-3; no definite D call. From germline, CDR1 is SGHTA and CDR2 FQGNSA. CDR3 length equals 16 residues. Trimming left V 1 base short and J 1 base short, with 11 bases between. CDR3 loop: CASSLVQVGSGNTIYF. The DNA of the CDR3 is TGTGCCAGCAGCTTAGTTCAGGTGGGATCTGGAAACACCATATATTTT.

This clonotype was observed a few times. The V gene is TRBV6-6, the J gene TRBJ2-5; the D is unclear. The length of the CDR3 is 12 residues. The V gene's germline CDR1 is MNHNY and CDR2 SVGAGI (reference sequence). With 0 bases removed from V and 5 bases from J, the gap between germline ends came to 4 bases. CDR3 amino acids: CASSYSRETQYF. The CDR3 DNA follows: TGTGCCAGCAGTTACTCGAGGGAGACCCAGTACTTC.

This chain uses TRBV7-9 with TRBJ2-7; D may be TRBD1 (5 bases). The CDR3 loop spans 14 amino acids. Germline V gene sequence: CDR1 SEHNR, CDR2 FQNEAQ (reference sequence). V gave up 1 base and J gave up 4 bases, with 11 bases separating them. The CDR3 DNA reads as TGTGCCAGCAGCTTAGGAGTAAAGGGGTACGAGCAGTACTTC. Protein: CASSLGVKGYEQYF.

This clonotype was seen at least ten times. V gene TRBV27 combines with J gene TRBJ2-7; TRBD1 matches 8 bases. The CDR3 length is 15 residues. Looked up from germline, CDR1 is MNHEY and CDR2 is SMNVEV (reference sequence). With 4 bases clipped from V and 4 bases from J, the junction kept 9 bases outside the gene matches. The CDR3, as DNA: TGTGCCAGCAGTTATCGCCAGGGGGCATCATACGAGCAGTACTTC. Its protein product is CASSYRQGASYEQYF.

This clonotype was recorded at least ten times. The gene calls are TRBV4-1 and TRBJ2-3; no clear D gene. The V gene's germline CDR1 is MGHRA and CDR2 YSYEKL. The CDR3 is 15 residues long. Between the trimmed V and J ends, which lost 0 bases and 6 bases, there was a span of 13 bases. CDR3 residues: CASSQDRGVSDTQYF. The CDR3, as DNA: TGCGCCAGCAGCCAAGATCGCGGAGTAAGTGATACGCAGTATTTT.

The rearrangement joins TRBV7-9 to TRBJ1-4, with a tentative D call TRBD1 (6 bases). Trimming shortened V by 5 bases and J by 3 bases, and 19 bases separated the two germline ends. CDR1 is SEHNR and CDR2 is FQNEAQ in the germline V gene (reference sequence). The CDR3 is made up of 17 amino acids. Here the CDR3 reads CASSPRWGGTANEKLFF. DNA for the CDR3: TGTGCCAGCAGCCCCCGTTGGGGGGGCACTGCTAATGAAAAACTGTTTTTT.

This clonotype has at least ten counts. A read error may produce the germline difference seen at one junction end. The chain uses TRBV4-1 and TRBJ2-3; possible D gene TRBD1, 5 bases. Germline V CDR1 and CDR2: MGHRA, YSYEKL. The CDR3 covers 13 residues. CDR3 in DNA: TGCGCCGGCAGGGCACACACGGCGGATACGCAGTATTTT. Encoded protein: CAGRAHTADTQYF.